This TCR beta chain emerged from a study of blood T cell repertoires in COVID-19. V shed 0 bases and J shed 4 bases, with 17 bases lying between them. CDR1 SGHRS and CDR2 YFSETQ come from the germline V gene. The CDR3 spans 17 residues. Assay: immunoSEQ multiplex PCR; the TCRdb copy retains only in-frame clones and omits some. The table shows 100,000 to 150,000 clones, with around 83% occurring only once. Source material: peripheral blood. The chain recombines TRBV5-1 with TRBJ2-1; TRBD2 is a possible D gene (6 bases). The receptor was isolated from a man in his 60s with acute or convalescent COVID-19. The CDR3 sequence: CASSLDGRISGYNEQFF. CDR3 bases: TGCGCCAGCAGCTTGGACGGACGGATTAGCGGTTACAATGAGCAGTTCTTC.